These 4 T cell receptor beta chains share one sample of origin, sequenced in a study of blood T cell repertoires in COVID-19. Sequencing was performed with immunoSEQ multiplex PCR; in TCRdb, only in-frame clones are kept and a portion is missing. Among about 78,000 clones, 90% were seen once, and the ten largest hold around 0.93%. The sample consisted of peripheral blood. These receptors all come from a woman between 50 and 59 years old in a cohort sampled during active COVID-19.

The chain couples TRBV18 to TRBJ2-3, with 7 bases fitting TRBD2. V gave up 2 bases and J gave up 1 base; unmatched junction bases: 6. CDR1 is KGHSH, CDR2 LQKENI, per germline. The CDR3 runs 16 residues. The CDR3 is CASSPIFTSGTDTQYF. DNA for the CDR3: TGTGCCAGCTCACCAATCTTCACTAGCGGCACAGATACGCAGTATTTT.

This chain connects TRBV18 to TRBJ2-7; TRBD2 is a possible D gene (6 bases). Between the trimmed V and J ends, which lost 2 bases and 3 bases, there was a span of 11 bases. Germline assignment: CDR1 KGHSH and CDR2 LQKENI. This CDR3 is 14 amino acids long. The chain's CDR3 is CASSPDGRDYEQYF. The DNA for the CDR3 is TGTGCCAGCTCACCAGATGGGCGGGACTACGAGCAGTACTTC.

The V call is TRBV21-1, the J call TRBJ2-7; the table's D gene call, TRBD2, was not cross checked with the DNA. TRBV21-1 is an annotated pseudogene. The CDR3 covers 18 residues. As DNA, the CDR3 is TGTGCCAGCAGCAAAGTAGGGGTGTGGTCTAGCGGGAGCTCCGAGCAGTACTTC. Residues: CASSKVGVWSSGSSEQYF.

This chain connects TRBV28 to TRBJ1-5, with unresolved D. CDR1 and CDR2 (germline): MDHEN, SYDVKM. The germline V and J ends were trimmed by 5 bases and 5 bases, with 19 bases remaining between them. The length of the CDR3 is 16 residues. The CDR3: CASSPLLIVADQPQHF. The CDR3 DNA reads TGTGCCAGCAGTCCTCTGTTAATAGTTGCTGATCAGCCCCAGCATTTT.